Following are 14 T cell receptor beta chains from one sample sequenced in a study of regulatory T cells in long-lasting Graves disease. Documented time point: persistent/refractory GD, antithyroid drugs over 5 years with positive TRAb. The TCR library was prepared using RNA isolated from PBMCs. Assembly of TCR beta libraries relied on iRepertoire HTBI primers together with Arm-PCR of CDR3 regions. TCRdb re-called the multiplex PCR reads through MiXCR, storing one row per CDR3 protein. The sample lists about 470,000 distinct CDR3 sequences, less than 25% seen once, with 6.5% to 8% in the top ten. The sequencing used peripheral blood mononuclear cells (PBMCs), collected when the disease was refractory, from a patient treated with antithyroid drugs. These receptor sequences come from a female donor with Graves disease.

This clonotype was detected many times. This chain uses TRBV28 with TRBJ1-2; D is ambiguous. With 5 bases removed from V and 7 bases from J, the gap between germline ends came to 11 bases. CDR1 MDHEN and CDR2 SYDVKM come from the germline V gene. CDR3 size: 12 residues. Written as DNA, the CDR3 is TGTGCCAGCAGTACCCTATACGCTGGCTACACCTTC. This encodes CASSTLYAGYTF.

This clonotype showed up just a few times. J is TRBJ1-6 and V is TRBV30; possibly TRBD1 for D (5 bases). The germline V gene encodes CDR1 GTSNPN and CDR2 SVGIG (reference sequence). The length of the CDR3 is 16 residues. V gave up 0 bases and J gave up 9 bases, with 18 bases separating them. CDR3 loop: CAWSVRGGPKGSPLHF. CDR3 in DNA: TGTGCCTGGAGTGTACGTGGGGGACCGAAGGGTTCACCCCTCCACTTT.

The rearrangement joins TRBV7-9 to TRBJ2-7; 10 bases are a match to TRBD1. Germline-derived CDR1 and CDR2 are SEHNR and FQNEAQ (reference sequence). This CDR3 contains 15 residues. The ends lost 5 bases at V and 1 base at J; junction bases unmatched: 5. Here the CDR3 reads CASSIGQGVSYEQYF. The CDR3 DNA sequence: TGTGCCAGCAGCATAGGACAGGGGGTTTCCTACGAGCAGTACTTC. The complete variable domain, with remaining parts taken from reference TRBV7-9 and TRBJ2-7, reads DTGVSQNPRHKITKRGQNVTFRCDPISEHNRLYWYRQTLGQGPEFLTYFQNEAQLEKSRLLSDRFSAERPKGSFSTLEIQRTEQGDSAMYLCASSIGQGVSYEQYFGPGTRLTVT.

This clonotype was counted only a few times. This rearrangement joins TRBV20-1 to TRBJ1-1; D possibly corresponds to TRBD1 (5 bases). This CDR3 region has 13 residues. The V gene's germline CDR1 is DFQATT and CDR2 SNEGSKA (reference sequence). Trimming pared 5 bases from V and 6 bases from J, leaving 16 bases between. The CDR3 DNA follows: TGCAGTGCTTTCGGCGGGGGAAGCCCTGAAGCTTTCTTT. It codes for CSAFGGGSPEAFF.

This clonotype has just a few counts. This chain links TRBV5-1 with TRBJ1-1; a possible D gene is TRBD1 (6 bases). Trimming stripped 6 bases from V and 1 base from J, with 22 bases between. Germline V gene sequence: CDR1 SGHRS, CDR2 YFSETQ. There are 17 residues in the CDR3. CDR3 coding DNA: TGCGCCAGCAACCCGGGACATCAACCGGGGACGAACACTGAAGCTTTCTTT. Protein: CASNPGHQPGTNTEAFF.

V is TRBV7-6 and J is TRBJ2-2; no firm D call. Trimming pared 5 bases from V and 4 bases from J, leaving 11 bases between. CDR3 length equals 14 residues. The germline V gene encodes CDR1 SGHVS and CDR2 FNYEAQ. CDR3 coding DNA: TGTGCCAGCAGCCTCTTTTCCCTCACCGGGGAGCTGTTTTTT. Its translation is CASSLFSLTGELFF.

This clonotype was counted between two and nine times. The chain employs TRBV10-3 and TRBJ2-7; D not resolved. Germline V lookup: CDR1 ENHRY, CDR2 SYGVKD. V gave up 3 bases and J gave up 4 bases, with 10 bases separating them. This CDR3 contains 13 residues. CDR3 in DNA: TGTGCCATCAGTGAAACGGACCGATACGAGCAGTACTTC. Encoded protein: CAISETDRYEQYF.

The chain links TRBV19 to TRBJ1-2; TRBD1 matches 10 bases. Germline V gene lookup returns CDR1 LNHDA and CDR2 SQIVND (reference sequence). The CDR3 has 13 amino acids. V gave up 5 bases and J gave up 7 bases; unmatched junction bases: 4. The CDR3 here is CASSETGGFGYTF. CDR3 bases: TGTGCCAGTAGTGAGACAGGGGGCTTTGGCTACACCTTC.

A remark on this clonotype: Given a much more abundant clone one base away, this may be a read error. The J gene is TRBJ1-5, the V gene TRBV2; possible D gene TRBD1, 5 bases. The CDR3 totals 15 residues. V gave up 7 bases and J gave up 4 bases, with 17 bases separating them. Germline-derived CDR1 and CDR2 are SNHLY and FYNNEI. The CDR3 loop is CASKPNGGENQPQHF. The CDR3 bases are TGTGCCAGCAAACCGAACGGGGGGGAGAATCAGCCCCAGCATTTT.

V is TRBV9 and J is TRBJ1-1; tentatively, D is TRBD1 (5 bases). Trimming removed 1 base from V and 1 base from J, with 11 bases in between. The CDR3 loop spans 15 amino acids. Germline V gene data show CDR1 as SGDLS and CDR2 as YYNGEE. The CDR3 sequence is CASSVWGGENTEAFF. CDR3 bases: TGTGCCAGCAGCGTATGGGGGGGGGAGAACACTGAAGCTTTCTTT.

This rearrangement joins TRBV28 to TRBJ2-1; D remains ambiguous. Germline assignment: CDR1 MDHEN and CDR2 SYDVKM. Trimming took 10 bases from V and 0 from J, leaving 10 bases between them. There are 13 residues in the CDR3. CDR3 DNA sequence: TGTGCCATACAGCCAAGCTCCTACAATGAGCAGTTCTTC. Its protein product is CAIQPSSYNEQFF.

The table lists this clonotype with a few counts. V gene TRBV5-1 combines with J gene TRBJ2-5; D is uncertain. Germline-derived CDR1 and CDR2 are SGHRS and YFSETQ. The CDR3 totals 12 residues. V lost 4 bases and J lost 4, with 8 bases in between. CDR3 nucleotide sequence: TGCGCCAGCAGCCCCCTAAGAGAGACCCAGTACTTC. Translation: CASSPLRETQYF. The full variable domain, completed using reference TRBV5-1 and TRBJ2-5, is KAGVTQTPRYLIKTRGQQVTLSCSPISGHRSVSWYQQTPGQGLQFLFEYFSETQRNKGNFPGRFSGRQFSNSRSEMNVSTLELGDSALYLCASSPLRETQYFGPGTRLLVL.

In its sample, this clonotype was seen many times. The rearrangement joins TRBV6-5 to TRBJ1-2; perhaps TRBD1 as D (5 bases). There are 12 residues in the CDR3. V gave up 3 bases and J gave up 8 bases, with 10 bases separating them. The germline V gene encodes CDR1 MNHEY and CDR2 SVGAGI. CDR3 sequence: CASSYKGEGYTF. The CDR3 nucleotides read TGTGCCAGCAGTTATAAAGGGGAAGGCTACACCTTC.

This clonotype has a handful of counts. The rearrangement uses TRBV29-1 and TRBJ1-2; D gene unclear. The CDR3 sequence is 16 residues long. Per the germline V gene, CDR1 is SQVTM and CDR2 is ANQGSEA. The V end was cut by 0 bases, the J end by 4 bases, with 18 bases between. The CDR3 sequence is CSVEDLGRRSPYGYTF. The CDR3 bases are TGCAGCGTTGAAGATCTGGGCAGGAGATCGCCCTATGGCTACACCTTC.